This is a list of T cell receptor beta chains from one sample in a study of Graves' ophthalmopathy and Graves' hyperthyroidism. TCRdb re-called the multiplex PCR reads with MiXCR, one entry per CDR3 protein. This table has more than 1,000,000 distinct CDR3 sequences, about 38% appearing once. Sequencing was carried out using peripheral blood or thyroid tissue (not recorded which). The receptor set was obtained from an adult man with Graves' hyperthyroidism. Each CDR3 is given with its conserved first and last residue. Fields, in order: D gene, clone size, J gene, V gene, CDR3 DNA, CDR3 protein. The D gene is left open where the match is weak. Where a row states a size, it is once, few, many or the class of an expanded clone; other rows omit it.

D gene: TRBD2
clone size: NA
J gene: TRBJ2-5
V gene: TRBV2
CDR3 DNA: TGTGCCAGCAGTGCTAGGACTAGTCCGTACTTGGCCCAGTACTTC
CDR3 protein: CASSARTSPYLAQYF

D gene: NA
clone size: few
J gene: TRBJ2-7
V gene: TRBV20-1
CDR3 DNA: TGCAGTACAAATCTCCCACTAGTGGGCTACGAGCAGTACTTC
CDR3 protein: CSTNLPLVGYEQYF

D gene: NA
clone size: many
J gene: TRBJ1-1
V gene: TRBV20-1
CDR3 DNA: TGCAGTGCCTTACCGACGGGGAACACTGAAGCTTTCTTT
CDR3 protein: CSALPTGNTEAFF

D gene: NA
clone size: NA
J gene: TRBJ2-7
V gene: TRBV7-8
CDR3 DNA: TGTGCCTGGAGTCTTCCGGGGTGGGACTACGAGCAGTACTTC
CDR3 protein: CAWSLPGWDYEQYF

D gene: NA
clone size: many
J gene: TRBJ1-1
V gene: TRBV19
CDR3 DNA: TGTGCCAGTGACGGGTTCGCAGGGAACACTGAAGCTTTCTTT
CDR3 protein: CASDGFAGNTEAFF

D gene: NA
clone size: many
J gene: TRBJ1-6
V gene: TRBV19
CDR3 DNA: TGTGCCAGTAGTATTGTGCAGGGAGATAATTCACCCCTCCACTTT
CDR3 protein: CASSIVQGDNSPLHF

D gene: NA
clone size: many
J gene: TRBJ2-5
V gene: TRBV7-2
CDR3 DNA: TGTGCCAGCAGCTTTTATCAGTCCCAAGAGACCCAGTACTTC
CDR3 protein: CASSFYQSQETQYF

D gene: TRBD2
clone size: NA
J gene: TRBJ2-5
V gene: TRBV9
CDR3 DNA: TGTGCCAGCAGCGTAGGGAGCGGGGGGACCCTGGGGGAGACCCAGTACTTC
CDR3 protein: CASSVGSGGTLGETQYF

D gene: NA
clone size: many
J gene: TRBJ2-7
V gene: TRBV20-1
CDR3 DNA: TGCAGTGCTAGAGATTATCCCGAGCAGTACTTC
CDR3 protein: CSARDYPEQYF

D gene: TRBD2
clone size: NA
J gene: TRBJ2-7
V gene: TRBV20-1
CDR3 DNA: TGCAGTGCTAAGTTGGGGACTAGCGTCTACGAGCAGTACTTC
CDR3 protein: CSAKLGTSVYEQYF

D gene: TRBD2
clone size: few
J gene: TRBJ2-7
V gene: TRBV11-2
CDR3 DNA: TGTGCCAGCAGCAGGACTAGCGGGGAGACCTACGAGCAGTACTTC
CDR3 protein: CASSRTSGETYEQYF

D gene: NA
clone size: many
J gene: TRBJ1-2
V gene: TRBV19
CDR3 DNA: TGTGCCAGTAGTATAGCCGGGACGCCGAACTATGGCTACACCTTC
CDR3 protein: CASSIAGTPNYGYTF

D gene: TRBD2
clone size: NA
J gene: TRBJ2-7
V gene: TRBV20-1
CDR3 DNA: TGCAGTGCTAGAGCCCTAGCGGGAGCCTACGAGCAGTACTTC
CDR3 protein: CSARALAGAYEQYF

D gene: TRBD2
clone size: many
J gene: TRBJ2-5
V gene: TRBV15
CDR3 DNA: TGTGCCACCAGCAGAGACAGCGGGAGTGGGGAGACCCAGTACTTC
CDR3 protein: CATSRDSGSGETQYF

D gene: NA
clone size: few
J gene: TRBJ2-7
V gene: TRBV7-2
CDR3 DNA: TGTGCCAGCAGCTTTACAGGGAGCGGCCTCTACGAGCAGTACTTC
CDR3 protein: CASSFTGSGLYEQYF

D gene: TRBD1
clone size: few
J gene: TRBJ2-7
V gene: TRBV7-2
CDR3 DNA: TGTGCCAGCAGCCCGGCTGGGACAGGCCGTCTTGGGTTGTTGCGCGAGCAGTACTTC
CDR3 protein: CASSPAGTGRLGLLREQYF

D gene: TRBD2
clone size: NA
J gene: TRBJ2-7
V gene: TRBV29-1
CDR3 DNA: TGCAGCAGTAAAGCGGGAGTGAGGTACGAGCAGTACTTC
CDR3 protein: CSSKAGVRYEQYF

D gene: TRBD1
clone size: few
J gene: TRBJ1-1
V gene: TRBV6-5
CDR3 DNA: TGTGCCACCCGACAGGGGAACACTGAAGCTTTCTTT
CDR3 protein: CATRQGNTEAFF

D gene: NA
clone size: NA
J gene: TRBJ2-7
V gene: TRBV24-1
CDR3 DNA: TGTGCCACCAGTGACTCCGACCGGACCGACGAGCAGTACTTC
CDR3 protein: CATSDSDRTDEQYF

D gene: NA
clone size: NA
J gene: TRBJ2-2
V gene: TRBV6-5
CDR3 DNA: TGTGCCAGCAGTCTCTACCCCACCGGGGAGCTGTTTTTT
CDR3 protein: CASSLYPTGELFF

D gene: NA
clone size: many
J gene: TRBJ2-7
V gene: TRBV5-6
CDR3 DNA: TGTGCCAGCAGCTTCGACTCAGGGAGCTACGAGCAGTACTTC
CDR3 protein: CASSFDSGSYEQYF

D gene: TRBD2
clone size: few
J gene: TRBJ2-7
V gene: TRBV10-3
CDR3 DNA: TGTGCCAGCAGTGACTTACTAGCGGGAGGGTACGAGCAGTACTTC
CDR3 protein: CASSDLLAGGYEQYF

D gene: TRBD1
clone size: many
J gene: TRBJ1-6
V gene: TRBV29-1
CDR3 DNA: TGCAGCGTTCTACTTGATGACAGGGATAATTCACCCCTCCACTTT
CDR3 protein: CSVLLDDRDNSPLHF

D gene: NA
clone size: many
J gene: TRBJ1-1
V gene: TRBV7-9
CDR3 DNA: TGTGCCAGCACCTTAGGGGTCGGGGGCTATACTGAAGCTTTCTTT
CDR3 protein: CASTLGVGGYTEAFF

D gene: NA
clone size: few
J gene: TRBJ1-2
V gene: TRBV9
CDR3 DNA: TGTGCCAGCAGTCCGCTCCCCCAATTCCGTGGCTACACCTTC
CDR3 protein: CASSPLPQFRGYTF

D gene: TRBD1
clone size: NA
J gene: TRBJ1-1
V gene: TRBV12-3/TRBV12-4
CDR3 DNA: TGTGCCAGCAGCCGGGACAGAAGGTACACTGAAGCTTTCTTT
CDR3 protein: CASSRDRRYTEAFF

D gene: NA
clone size: few
J gene: TRBJ1-6
V gene: TRBV10-3
CDR3 DNA: TGTGCCATCAGACGGGGGATGTCACCCCTCCACTTT
CDR3 protein: CAIRRGMSPLHF

D gene: NA
clone size: NA
J gene: TRBJ1-2
V gene: TRBV10-3
CDR3 DNA: TGTGCCATCAGTTACTTAGGGTTCCACGGCTACACCTTC
CDR3 protein: CAISYLGFHGYTF

D gene: NA
clone size: NA
J gene: TRBJ1-5
V gene: TRBV6-6
CDR3 DNA: TGTGCCAGCAGTTCCCGGACAGCTAGCAATCAGCCCCAGCATTTT
CDR3 protein: CASSSRTASNQPQHF

D gene: NA
clone size: many
J gene: TRBJ2-7
V gene: TRBV20-1
CDR3 DNA: TGCAGTGCCAAGCCCCGTGCCTTCTACGAGCAGTACTTC
CDR3 protein: CSAKPRAFYEQYF

D gene: NA
clone size: few
J gene: TRBJ2-2
V gene: TRBV5-6
CDR3 DNA: TGTGCCAGCAGCCCGGTACAGAACACCGGGGAGCTGTTTTTT
CDR3 protein: CASSPVQNTGELFF

D gene: TRBD1
clone size: few
J gene: TRBJ1-1
V gene: TRBV7-9
CDR3 DNA: TGTGCCAGCAGTTTACCGGGACAGGGGGGGGGCACTGAAGCTTTCTTT
CDR3 protein: CASSLPGQGGGTEAFF

D gene: TRBD1
clone size: many
J gene: TRBJ1-2
V gene: TRBV5-8
CDR3 DNA: TGTGCCAGCAGCGACGGGACAGGGGGTAACTATGGCTACACCTTC
CDR3 protein: CASSDGTGGNYGYTF

D gene: TRBD1
clone size: few
J gene: TRBJ1-4
V gene: TRBV20-1
CDR3 DNA: TGCAGTGCGAACAGGGGAAGAAATGAAAAACTGTTTTTT
CDR3 protein: CSANRGRNEKLFF

D gene: NA
clone size: NA
J gene: TRBJ2-7
V gene: TRBV6-5
CDR3 DNA: TGTGCCAGCAGTTTATCAACCTCGACGGTAAGCTCCTACGAGCAGTACTTC
CDR3 protein: CASSLSTSTVSSYEQYF

D gene: TRBD1
clone size: few
J gene: TRBJ2-7
V gene: TRBV9
CDR3 DNA: TGTGCCAGCAGCGCCCGATGGGACAGCGAGCAGTACTTC
CDR3 protein: CASSARWDSEQYF

D gene: TRBD2
clone size: NA
J gene: TRBJ2-3
V gene: TRBV15
CDR3 DNA: TGTGCCACCAGCAAACGACTAGCGGGGAATACAGATACGCAGTATTTT
CDR3 protein: CATSKRLAGNTDTQYF

D gene: NA
clone size: NA
J gene: TRBJ1-2
V gene: TRBV12-3/TRBV12-4
CDR3 DNA: TGTGCCAGCACGACTGGGGTCTACACCTTC
CDR3 protein: CASTTGVYTF

D gene: NA
clone size: many
J gene: TRBJ2-7
V gene: TRBV29-1
CDR3 DNA: TGCAGCGTGACACGGGAGCGGCTCCACGAGCAGTACTTC
CDR3 protein: CSVTRERLHEQYF

D gene: NA
clone size: few
J gene: TRBJ1-2
V gene: TRBV14
CDR3 DNA: TGTGCCAGCAGCCGCTTGGGACAAAAGTATGGCTACACCTTC
CDR3 protein: CASSRLGQKYGYTF

D gene: NA
clone size: NA
J gene: TRBJ1-5
V gene: TRBV2
CDR3 DNA: TGTGCCAGCAGTAATGTGGGGAGGAATCAGCCCCAGCATTTT
CDR3 protein: CASSNVGRNQPQHF

D gene: NA
clone size: few
J gene: TRBJ2-7
V gene: TRBV2
CDR3 DNA: TGTGCCAGCAGGAAGATCTCCTACGAGCAGTACTTC
CDR3 protein: CASRKISYEQYF